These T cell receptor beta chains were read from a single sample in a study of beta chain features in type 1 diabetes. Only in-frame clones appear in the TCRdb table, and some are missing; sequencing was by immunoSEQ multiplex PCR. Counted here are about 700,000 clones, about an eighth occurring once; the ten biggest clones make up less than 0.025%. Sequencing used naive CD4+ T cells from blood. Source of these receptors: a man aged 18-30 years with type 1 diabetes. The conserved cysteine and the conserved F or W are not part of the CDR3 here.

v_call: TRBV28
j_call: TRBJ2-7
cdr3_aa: ASSPRFAALYEQY

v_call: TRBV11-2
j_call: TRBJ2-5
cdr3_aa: ASSKQGAEGETQY

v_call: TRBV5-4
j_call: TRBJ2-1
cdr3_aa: ASRHGTDYNEQF

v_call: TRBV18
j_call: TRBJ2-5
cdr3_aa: ASSPRTTTQETQY

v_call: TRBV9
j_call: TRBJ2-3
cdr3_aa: ASSVAEEVMDTQY

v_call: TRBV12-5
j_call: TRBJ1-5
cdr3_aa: ASGSTTGANQPQH

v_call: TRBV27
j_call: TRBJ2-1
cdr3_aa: ASSADNRGPYYNEQF

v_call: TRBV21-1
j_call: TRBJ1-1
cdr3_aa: ASRGEAF

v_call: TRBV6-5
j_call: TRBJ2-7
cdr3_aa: ASSYQSTYEQY

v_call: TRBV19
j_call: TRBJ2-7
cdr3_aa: ASSISWGSTYEQY

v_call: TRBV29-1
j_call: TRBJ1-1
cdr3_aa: SVAPTRGNTEAF

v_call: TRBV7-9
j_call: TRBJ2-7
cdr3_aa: ASSLRSARTYEQY

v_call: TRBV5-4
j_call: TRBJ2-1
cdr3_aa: ASSLGEEGTPF

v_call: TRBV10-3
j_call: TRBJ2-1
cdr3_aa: ASTGTVNEQF

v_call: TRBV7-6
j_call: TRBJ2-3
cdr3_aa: ASSLGYTDTQY

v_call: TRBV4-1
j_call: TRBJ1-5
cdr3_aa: ASSHYRTGTENQPQH

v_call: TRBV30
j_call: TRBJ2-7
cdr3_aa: AWTLGDAAYEQY

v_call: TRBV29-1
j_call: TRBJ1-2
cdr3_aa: SVEQGVGGYT

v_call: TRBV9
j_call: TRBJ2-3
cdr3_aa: ASRRTGGPEY

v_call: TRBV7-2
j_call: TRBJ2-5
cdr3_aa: ASSLIAGGQETQY

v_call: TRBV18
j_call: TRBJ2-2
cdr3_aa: ASSPEETGELF

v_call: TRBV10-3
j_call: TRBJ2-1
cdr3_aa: AIGEFRLAGDNEQF

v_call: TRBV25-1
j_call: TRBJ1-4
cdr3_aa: ASSVSRGLSEKLF

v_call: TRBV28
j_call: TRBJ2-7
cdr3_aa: ASSPSVAGDYEQY

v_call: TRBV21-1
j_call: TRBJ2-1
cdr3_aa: ASTTFWVGDNEQF

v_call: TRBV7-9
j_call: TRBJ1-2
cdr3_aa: ASSLEAQSEGYT

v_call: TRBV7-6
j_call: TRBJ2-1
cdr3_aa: ASSLARRTGWEYYNEQF

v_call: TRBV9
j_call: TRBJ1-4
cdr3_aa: ASSETSDGAELF

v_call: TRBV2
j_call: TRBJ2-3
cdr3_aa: ASASGLATDTQY

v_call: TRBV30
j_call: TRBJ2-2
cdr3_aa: AWSPQPTGELF

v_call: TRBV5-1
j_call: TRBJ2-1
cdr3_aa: ASTPVGLTYNEQF

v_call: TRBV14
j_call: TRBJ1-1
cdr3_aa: ASSQVEGFRAF

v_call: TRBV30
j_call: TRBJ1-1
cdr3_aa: AWRRHQNTEAF